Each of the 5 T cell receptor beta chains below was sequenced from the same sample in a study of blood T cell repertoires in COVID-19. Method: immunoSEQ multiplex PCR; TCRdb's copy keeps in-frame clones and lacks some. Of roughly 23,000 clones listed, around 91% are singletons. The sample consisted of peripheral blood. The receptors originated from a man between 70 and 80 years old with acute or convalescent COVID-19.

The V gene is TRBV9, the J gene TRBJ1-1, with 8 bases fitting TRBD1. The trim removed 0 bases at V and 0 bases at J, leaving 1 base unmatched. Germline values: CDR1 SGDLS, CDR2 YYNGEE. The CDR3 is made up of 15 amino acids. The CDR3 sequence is CASSVGDRMNTEAFF. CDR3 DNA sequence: TGTGCCAGCAGCGTAGGGGACAGGATGAACACTGAAGCTTTCTTT.

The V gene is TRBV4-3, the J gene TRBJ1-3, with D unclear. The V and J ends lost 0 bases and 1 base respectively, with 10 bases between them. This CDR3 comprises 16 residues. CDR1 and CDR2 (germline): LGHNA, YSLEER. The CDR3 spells CASSQERSSSGNTIYF. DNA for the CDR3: TGCGCCAGCAGCCAAGAGAGGTCGAGTTCTGGAAACACCATATATTTT.

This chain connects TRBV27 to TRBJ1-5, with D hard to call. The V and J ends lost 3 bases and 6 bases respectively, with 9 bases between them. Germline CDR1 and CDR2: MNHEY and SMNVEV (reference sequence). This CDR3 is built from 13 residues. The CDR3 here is CASSLGSAQPQHF. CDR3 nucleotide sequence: TGTGCCAGCAGTTTGGGCTCTGCTCAGCCCCAGCATTTT.

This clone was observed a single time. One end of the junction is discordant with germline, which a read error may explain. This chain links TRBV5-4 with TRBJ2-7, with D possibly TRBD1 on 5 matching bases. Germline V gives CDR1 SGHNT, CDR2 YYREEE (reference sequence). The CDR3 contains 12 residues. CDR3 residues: CASSSANAKDSF. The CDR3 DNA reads TGTGCCAGCAGCTCGGCTAACGCGAAAGACAGCTTC.

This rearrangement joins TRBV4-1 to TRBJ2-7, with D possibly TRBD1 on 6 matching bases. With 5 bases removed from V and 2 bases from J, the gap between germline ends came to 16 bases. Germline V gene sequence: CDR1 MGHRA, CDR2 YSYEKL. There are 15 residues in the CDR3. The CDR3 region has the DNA TGCGCCAGCAGCGTACGAGACACAGGGACCTACGAGCAGTACTTC. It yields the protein CASSVRDTGTYEQYF.